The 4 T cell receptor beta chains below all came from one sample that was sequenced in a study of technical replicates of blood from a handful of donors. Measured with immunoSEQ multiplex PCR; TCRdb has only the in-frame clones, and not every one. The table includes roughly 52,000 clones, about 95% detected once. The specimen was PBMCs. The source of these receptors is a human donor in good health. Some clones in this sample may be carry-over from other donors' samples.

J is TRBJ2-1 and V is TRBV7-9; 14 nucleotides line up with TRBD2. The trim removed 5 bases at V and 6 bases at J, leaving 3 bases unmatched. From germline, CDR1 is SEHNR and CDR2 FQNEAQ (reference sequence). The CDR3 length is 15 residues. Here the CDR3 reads CASSEGLAGVNEQFF. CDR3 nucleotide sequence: TGTGCCAGCAGCGAGGGACTAGCGGGGGTCAATGAGCAGTTCTTC.

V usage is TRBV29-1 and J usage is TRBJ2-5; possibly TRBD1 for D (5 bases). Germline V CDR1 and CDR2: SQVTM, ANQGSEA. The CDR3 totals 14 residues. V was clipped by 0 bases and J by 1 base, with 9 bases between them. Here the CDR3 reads CSVEDLGAQETQYF. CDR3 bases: TGCAGCGTTGAAGATCTAGGGGCCCAAGAGACCCAGTACTTC.

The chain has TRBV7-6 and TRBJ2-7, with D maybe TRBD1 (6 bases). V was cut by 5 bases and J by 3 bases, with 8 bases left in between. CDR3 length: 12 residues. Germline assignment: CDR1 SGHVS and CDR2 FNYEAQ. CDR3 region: CASSQDSYEQYF. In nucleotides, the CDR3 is TGTGCCAGCAGCCAGGACAGCTACGAGCAGTACTTC. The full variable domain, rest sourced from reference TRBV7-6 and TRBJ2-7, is GAGVSQSPRYKVTKRGQDVALRCDPISGHVSLYWYRQALGQGPEFLTYFNYEAQQDKSGLPNDRFSAERPEGSISTLTIQRTEQRDSAMYRCASSQDSYEQYFGPGTRLTVT.

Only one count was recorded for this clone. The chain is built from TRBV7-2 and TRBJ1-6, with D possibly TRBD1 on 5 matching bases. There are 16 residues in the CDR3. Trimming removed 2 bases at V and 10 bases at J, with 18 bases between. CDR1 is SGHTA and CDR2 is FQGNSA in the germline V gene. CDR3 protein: CASSLLAGAGGSPLHF. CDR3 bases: TGTGCCAGCAGCTTACTTGCCGGAGCCGGGGGGTCACCCCTCCACTTT.